This TCR beta chain was obtained from a study of human thymus T cells. Regarding the study as a whole: Related work showed strongly overlapping thymic repertoires across unrelated individuals. Use of V and J genes seemed skewed within the thymic and blood repertoires.

In corrective heart surgery, resections were taken, and these provided the thymus tissue. Having surgery to correct congenital heart defects, healthy Finnish infants acted as the donors. The CDR3 totals 15 residues. Germline assignment: CDR1 SGDLS and CDR2 YYNGEE. V lost 0 bases to trimming and J lost 5 bases, with 9 bases between them. Only a few counts were recorded for this clone. The antigen is unknown. The data were produced by immunoSEQ multiplex PCR, yet TCRdb's version contains in-frame clones alone and is incomplete. The sample lists some 120,000 clones; around 94% were seen once. Sequencing input: thymus tissue. The TCR comes from a boy younger than two with a congenital heart defect but otherwise immunologically healthy. J is TRBJ1-6 and V is TRBV9; D gene ambiguous. CDR3 in DNA: TGTGCCAGCAGCGTAGGAGGGTCCCATAATTCACCCCTCCACTTT. This translates into CASSVGGSHNSPLHF. The variable domain in full, completed from reference TRBV9 and TRBJ1-6, reads DSGVTQTPKHLITATGQRVTLRCSPRSGDLSVYWYQQSLDQGLQFLIQYYNGEERAKGNILERFSAQQFPDLHSELNLSSLELGDSALYFCASSVGGSHNSPLHFGNGTRLTVT.